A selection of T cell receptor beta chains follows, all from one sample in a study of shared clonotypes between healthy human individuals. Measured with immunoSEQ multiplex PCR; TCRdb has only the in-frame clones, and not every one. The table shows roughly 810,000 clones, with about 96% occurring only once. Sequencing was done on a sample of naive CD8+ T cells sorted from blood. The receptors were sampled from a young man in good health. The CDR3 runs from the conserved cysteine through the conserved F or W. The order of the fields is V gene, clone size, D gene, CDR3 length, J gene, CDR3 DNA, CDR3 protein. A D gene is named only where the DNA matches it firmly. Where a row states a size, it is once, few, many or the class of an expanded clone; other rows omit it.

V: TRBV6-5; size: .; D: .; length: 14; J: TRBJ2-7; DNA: TGTGCCAGCAGCGGACTTCTCCCTCCCTACGAGCAGTACTTC; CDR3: CASSGLLPPYEQYF
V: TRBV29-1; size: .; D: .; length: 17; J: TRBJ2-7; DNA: TGCAGCGTTGAAACGGGAGACGTGGGGAAGGCGGGCTACGAGCAGTACTTC; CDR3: CSVETGDVGKAGYEQYF
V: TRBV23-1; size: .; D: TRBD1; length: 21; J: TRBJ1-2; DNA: TGCGCCAGCAGTCAACCAAGACCGGTCCGCTCCCGGGACAGGGTGGTATATGGCTACACCTTC; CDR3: CASSQPRPVRSRDRVVYGYTF
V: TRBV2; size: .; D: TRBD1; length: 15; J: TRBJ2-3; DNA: TGTGCCAGCTGCTCCGGACAGGCGAGCACAGATACGCAGTATTTT; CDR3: CASCSGQASTDTQYF
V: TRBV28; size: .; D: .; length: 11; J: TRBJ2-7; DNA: TGTGCCAGCAGTGCAGTCTACGAGCAGTACTTC; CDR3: CASSAVYEQYF
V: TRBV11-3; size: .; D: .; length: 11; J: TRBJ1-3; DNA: TGTGCCACCCCAGTGGGAAACACCATATATTTT; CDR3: CATPVGNTIYF
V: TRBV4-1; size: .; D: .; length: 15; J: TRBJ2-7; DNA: TGCGCCAGCAGCCAAATCCAGACAAACCCCTACGAGCAGTACTTC; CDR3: CASSQIQTNPYEQYF
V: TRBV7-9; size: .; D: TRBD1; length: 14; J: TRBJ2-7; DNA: TGTGCCAGCAGCCGCACGGGGACAGGTTACGAGCAGTACTTC; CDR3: CASSRTGTGYEQYF
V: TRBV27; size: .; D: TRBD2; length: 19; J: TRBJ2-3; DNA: TGTGCCAGCAGTTTAGGCCCACCGGGACTAGCTCCACGCACAGATACGCAGTATTTT; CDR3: CASSLGPPGLAPRTDTQYF
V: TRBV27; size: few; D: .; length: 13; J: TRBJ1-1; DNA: TGTGCCAGCAGTCCGACAGGGAACACTGAAGCTTTCTTT; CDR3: CASSPTGNTEAFF
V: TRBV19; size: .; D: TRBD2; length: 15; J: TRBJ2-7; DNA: TGTGCCAGTAGTATTGGAGTAGCGGGAAACTACGAGCAGTACTTC; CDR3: CASSIGVAGNYEQYF
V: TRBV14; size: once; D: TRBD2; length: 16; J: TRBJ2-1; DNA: TGTGCCAGCAGCCAAGACCTCGGACTAGCTTCCCATGAGCAGTTCTTC; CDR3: CASSQDLGLASHEQFF
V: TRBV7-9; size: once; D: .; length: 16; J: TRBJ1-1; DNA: TGTGCCAGCAGCTTAGGCCGAGACACCTTGAACACTGAAGCTTTCTTT; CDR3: CASSLGRDTLNTEAFF
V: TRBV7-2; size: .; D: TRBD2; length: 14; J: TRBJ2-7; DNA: TGTGCCAGCAGCTGGGGGGGACTAGTCTACGAGCAGTACTTC; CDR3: CASSWGGLVYEQYF
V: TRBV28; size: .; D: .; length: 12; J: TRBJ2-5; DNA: TGTGCCAGCAGTTTTGGATTGGAGACCCAGTACTTC; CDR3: CASSFGLETQYF
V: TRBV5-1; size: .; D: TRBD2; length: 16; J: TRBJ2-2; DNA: TGCGCCAGCAGCTTGAGTCTAGCGGCGAACACCGGGGAGCTGTTTTTT; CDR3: CASSLSLAANTGELFF
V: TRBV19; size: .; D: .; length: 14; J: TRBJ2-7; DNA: TGTGCCAGTAGTATTGTGAGCGTCTCCAACGAGCAGTACTTC; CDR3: CASSIVSVSNEQYF
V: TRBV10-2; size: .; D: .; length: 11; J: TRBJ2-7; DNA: TGCGCCAGCAGTGATGACTACGAGCAGTACTTC; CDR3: CASSDDYEQYF
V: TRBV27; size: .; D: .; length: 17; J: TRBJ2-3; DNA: TGTGCCAGCAGTTTAGGGGAGGGCGGGGGCTACACAGATACGCAGTATTTT; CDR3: CASSLGEGGGYTDTQYF
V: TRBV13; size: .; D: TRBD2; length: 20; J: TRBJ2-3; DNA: TGTGCCAGCAGCCCCGGGACTAGCGGGAGTCTGGGTTGGGACACAGATACGCAGTATTTT; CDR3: CASSPGTSGSLGWDTDTQYF
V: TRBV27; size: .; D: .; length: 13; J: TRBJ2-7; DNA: TGTGCCAGCGCTATAACCAAAAAGTACGAGCAGTACTTC; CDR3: CASAITKKYEQYF
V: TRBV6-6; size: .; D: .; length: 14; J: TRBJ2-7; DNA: TGTGCCAGCACCTACGGGGAAGCCGACTACGAGCAGTACTTC; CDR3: CASTYGEADYEQYF
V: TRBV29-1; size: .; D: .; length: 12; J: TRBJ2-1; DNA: TGCAGCGTTGAAATACAGGGCAATGAGCAGTTCTTC; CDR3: CSVEIQGNEQFF
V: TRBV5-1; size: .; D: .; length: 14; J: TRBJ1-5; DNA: TGCGCCAGCAGCTTATTACCAGGGAATCAGCCCCAGCATTTT; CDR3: CASSLLPGNQPQHF
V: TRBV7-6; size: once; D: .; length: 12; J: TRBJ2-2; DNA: TGTGCCAGCAGCCAAAAGTCTGGGGAGCTGTTTTTT; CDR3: CASSQKSGELFF
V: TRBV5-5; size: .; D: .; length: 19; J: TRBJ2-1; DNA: TGTGCCAGCAGCTTGGCTTTTCTTGGCGGCGCGAGCTCCTACAATGAGCAGTTCTTC; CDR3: CASSLAFLGGASSYNEQFF
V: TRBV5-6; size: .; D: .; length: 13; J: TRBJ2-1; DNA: TGTGCCAGCAGCTCTAATTCCTACAATGAGCAGTTCTTC; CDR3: CASSSNSYNEQFF
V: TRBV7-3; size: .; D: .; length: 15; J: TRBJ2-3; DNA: TGTGCCAGCAGCTTAGTGGGGGTTAGCACAGATACGCAGTATTTT; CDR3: CASSLVGVSTDTQYF
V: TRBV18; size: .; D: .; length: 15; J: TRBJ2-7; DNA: TGTGCCAGCTCACCACATGGCCGAGGTCTTTCCGAGCAGTACTTC; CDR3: CASSPHGRGLSEQYF
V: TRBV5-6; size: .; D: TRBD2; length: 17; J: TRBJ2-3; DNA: TGTGCCAGCAGCTTGGGCGCTAGCGGTGGAAGCACAGATACGCAGTATTTT; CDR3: CASSLGASGGSTDTQYF
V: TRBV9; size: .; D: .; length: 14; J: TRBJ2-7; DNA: TGTGCCAGCAGCGCAGGGGCGTCGGCCTACGAGCAGTACTTC; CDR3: CASSAGASAYEQYF
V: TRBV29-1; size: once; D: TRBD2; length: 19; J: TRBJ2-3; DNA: TGCAGCACCACCTCCGGGACTAGCGGGAGGGCCTTCTCGGCAGATACGCAGTATTTT; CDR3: CSTTSGTSGRAFSADTQYF
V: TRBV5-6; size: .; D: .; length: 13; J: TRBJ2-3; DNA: TGTGCCAGCAGCTTGGTAATCGCAGATACGCAGTATTTT; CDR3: CASSLVIADTQYF
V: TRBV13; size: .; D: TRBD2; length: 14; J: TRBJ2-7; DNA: TGTGCCAGCAGCTGGGGGAGGGGTTCCTACGAGCAGTACTTC; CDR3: CASSWGRGSYEQYF
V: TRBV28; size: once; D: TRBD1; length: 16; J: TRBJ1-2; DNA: TGTGCCAGCAGCCCCACTTTGGTGACAGCAGGGGGTGGCTACACCTTC; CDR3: CASSPTLVTAGGGYTF
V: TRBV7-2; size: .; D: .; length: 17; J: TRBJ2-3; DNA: TGTGCCAGCAGCTGGGGTCCAGGGGCCCTTAGCACAGATACGCAGTATTTT; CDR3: CASSWGPGALSTDTQYF
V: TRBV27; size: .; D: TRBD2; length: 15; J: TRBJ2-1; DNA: TGTGCCAGCACCACGGGAACTAGCGGGAACAATGAGCAGTTCTTC; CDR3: CASTTGTSGNNEQFF
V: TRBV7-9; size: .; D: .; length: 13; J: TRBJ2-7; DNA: TGTGCCAGCACCCAGGGCGTAGCCTACGAGCAGTACTTC; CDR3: CASTQGVAYEQYF
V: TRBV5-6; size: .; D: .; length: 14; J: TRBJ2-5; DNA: TGTGCCAGCAGCCTCGGGTCAACCCAAGAGACCCAGTACTTC; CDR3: CASSLGSTQETQYF
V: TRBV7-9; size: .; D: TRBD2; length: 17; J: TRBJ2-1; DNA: TGTGCCAGCAGCTCAAGTGTGGTGGGACTAGCGGAAAATGAGCAGTTCTTC; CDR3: CASSSSVVGLAENEQFF
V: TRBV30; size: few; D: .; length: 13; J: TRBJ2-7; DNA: TGTGCCTGGTCAGGAAGGGGACCCTACGAGCAGTACTTC; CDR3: CAWSGRGPYEQYF
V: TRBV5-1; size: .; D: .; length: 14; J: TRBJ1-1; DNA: TGCGCCAGCAGCCCGGGGCAGGTGAACACTGAAGCTTTCTTT; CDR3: CASSPGQVNTEAFF
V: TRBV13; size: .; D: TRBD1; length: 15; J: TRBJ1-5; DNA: TGTGCCAGCAGCGGCCGGGACAGGGAGAATCAGCCCCAGCATTTT; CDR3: CASSGRDRENQPQHF
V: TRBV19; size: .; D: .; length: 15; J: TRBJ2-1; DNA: TGTGCCACCTCGACCTTTGGCGGGTTCTACAATGAGCAGTTCTTC; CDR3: CATSTFGGFYNEQFF
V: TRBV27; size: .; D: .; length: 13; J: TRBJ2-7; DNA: TGTGCCAGCAGTCCGGACCGGTCCTACGAGCAGTACTTC; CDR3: CASSPDRSYEQYF
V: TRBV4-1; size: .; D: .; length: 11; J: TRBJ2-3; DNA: TGCGCCAGCGCCAGTTCGGATACGCAGTATTTT; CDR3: CASASSDTQYF
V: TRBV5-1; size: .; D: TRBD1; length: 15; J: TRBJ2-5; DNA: TGCGCCAGCAGCAGAATTGACAGGGGTGAAGAGACCCAGTACTTC; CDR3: CASSRIDRGEETQYF
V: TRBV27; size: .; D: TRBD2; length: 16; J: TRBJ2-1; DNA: TGTGCCAGCAGTCTTTCTAGCGGAAGCTCCTACAATGAGCAGTTCTTC; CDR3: CASSLSSGSSYNEQFF
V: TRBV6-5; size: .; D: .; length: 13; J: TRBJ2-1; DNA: TGTGCCAGCAGTTTAGACAGGTACAATGAGCAGTTCTTC; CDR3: CASSLDRYNEQFF
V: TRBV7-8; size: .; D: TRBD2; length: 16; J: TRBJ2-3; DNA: TGTGCCAGCAGCTTAGAGCTAGCGGGAGCCACAGATACGCAGTATTTT; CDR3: CASSLELAGATDTQYF